Presented here are 8 T cell receptor beta chains from one specimen sequenced in a study of blood T cell repertoires in COVID-19. Generated by immunoSEQ multiplex PCR, the TCRdb table keeps only in-frame clones and is missing some. Among approximately 76,000 clones listed, about 86% were seen once. Input material: peripheral blood. Receptors originate from an elderly man in a cohort sampled during active COVID-19.

The rearrangement joins TRBV7-9 to TRBJ2-3; TRBD1 matches at 10 bases. The V segment lost 5 bases and the J segment 4 bases; nucleotides outside the gene matches: 9. The length of the CDR3 is 16 residues. Germline-derived CDR1 and CDR2 are SEHNR and FQNEAQ (reference sequence). The CDR3 sequence is CASSKPGTGDPDTQYF. CDR3 bases: TGTGCCAGCAGCAAACCCGGGACAGGGGATCCAGATACGCAGTATTTT. Using reference TRBV7-9 and TRBJ2-3 for the parts outside the CDR3, the full variable domain is DTGVSQNPRHKITKRGQNVTFRCDPISEHNRLYWYRQTLGQGPEFLTYFQNEAQLEKSRLLSDRFSAERPKGSFSTLEIQRTEQGDSAMYLCASSKPGTGDPDTQYFGPGTRLTVL.

The rearrangement joins TRBV6-5 to TRBJ2-1; tentative D call: TRBD1 (5 bases). This CDR3 has 13 amino acids. V was trimmed by 4 bases and J by 4 bases, leaving 8 bases between them. CDR1 MNHEY and CDR2 SVGAGI come from the germline V gene. Here the CDR3 DNA reads TGTGCCAGCAGTTCGACAGATTACAATGAGCAGTTCTTC. Protein sequence: CASSSTDYNEQFF.

The V and J genes are TRBV7-6 and TRBJ2-1, with no clear D. CDR1 is SGHVS, CDR2 FNYEAQ, per germline. Between the trimmed V and J ends, which lost 1 base and 2 bases, there was a span of 9 bases. The length of the CDR3 is 15 residues. The CDR3 spells CASSLEVAAYNEQFF. The CDR3 bases are TGTGCCAGCAGCTTAGAGGTAGCAGCCTACAATGAGCAGTTCTTC.

The chain couples TRBV11-3 to TRBJ1-1, with 7 bases lining up with TRBD1. Germline CDR1 reads SGHNT; CDR2 reads YENEEA. This CDR3 is 13 amino acids long. Trimming removed 9 bases from V and 2 bases from J; junction bases left unmatched: 6. Written as DNA, the CDR3 is TGTGCCAGTCGACAGGGTCCCAACACTGAAGCTTTCTTT. It translates to CASRQGPNTEAFF.

The sample holds one count of this clone. In nucleotides, the CDR3 is TGTGCCAGCAGCTTAGTTACGGGGGGACTAACAGATACGCAGTATTTT. It encodes CASSLVTGGLTDTQYF. The rearrangement joins TRBV11-3 to TRBJ2-3, with TRBD2 matching over 7 bases. V was clipped by 1 base and J by 3 bases; unmatched bases: 7. CDR1 SGHNT and CDR2 YENEEA come from the germline V gene. The CDR3 runs 16 residues.

The chain has TRBV6-4 and TRBJ2-1; a possible D gene is TRBD2 (5 bases). V lost 4 bases to trimming and J lost 6 bases, with 10 bases between them. Per the germline V gene, CDR1 is MRHNA and CDR2 is SNTAGT. This CDR3 contains 13 residues. The CDR3 DNA sequence: TGTGCCAGCAGTGCGGAGAGGGTCAATGAGCAGTTCTTC. Its protein is CASSAERVNEQFF.

This chain connects TRBV3-1 (or the pseudogene TRBV3-2) to TRBJ1-2, with D possibly being TRBD1 (6 bases). Germline V lookup: CDR1 LGHDT, CDR2 YNNKEL (reference sequence). The ends were cut back, 4 bases at V and 4 bases at J, with 13 bases in the middle. The CDR3 runs 14 residues. CDR3 nucleotide sequence: TGTGCCAGCAGCCCGGCACAGGGTCTCTATGGCTACACCTTC. This sequence encodes CASSPAQGLYGYTF.

The chain has TRBV6-5 and TRBJ2-7; 7 bases map to TRBD1. The V gene end was trimmed by 2 bases and the J gene end by 4 bases; junction bases not matched to a gene: 2. The CDR3 length is 13 residues. The germline V gene encodes CDR1 MNHEY and CDR2 SVGAGI. The CDR3 DNA follows: TGTGCCAGCAGTTACGGGACAGAATACGAGCAGTACTTC. Protein sequence: CASSYGTEYEQYF.